This T cell receptor beta chain was recovered during a study of blood T cell repertoires in COVID-19. Study information: Samples taken during acute and convalescent COVID-19 were collected in the United States, Italy and Spain.

The V gene end was trimmed by 2 bases and the J gene end by 2 bases; junction bases not matched to a gene: 10. CDR1 is SEHNR and CDR2 is FQNEAQ in the germline V gene (reference sequence). CDR3 length: 17 residues. Generated by immunoSEQ multiplex PCR, the TCRdb table keeps only in-frame clones and is missing some. The table lists over 140,000 clones, 80% to 85% of them singletons, with around 4% in the top ten. Sequencing used peripheral blood. This chain links TRBV7-9 with TRBJ2-7, with 9 bases fitting TRBD1. This clonotype was obtained from a woman aged 55-70 years with acute or convalescent COVID-19. The CDR3 bases are TGTGCCAGCAGCTTACCCTGGACAGGGGAGGAGGCCTACGAGCAGTACTTC. Its protein is CASSLPWTGEEAYEQYF.